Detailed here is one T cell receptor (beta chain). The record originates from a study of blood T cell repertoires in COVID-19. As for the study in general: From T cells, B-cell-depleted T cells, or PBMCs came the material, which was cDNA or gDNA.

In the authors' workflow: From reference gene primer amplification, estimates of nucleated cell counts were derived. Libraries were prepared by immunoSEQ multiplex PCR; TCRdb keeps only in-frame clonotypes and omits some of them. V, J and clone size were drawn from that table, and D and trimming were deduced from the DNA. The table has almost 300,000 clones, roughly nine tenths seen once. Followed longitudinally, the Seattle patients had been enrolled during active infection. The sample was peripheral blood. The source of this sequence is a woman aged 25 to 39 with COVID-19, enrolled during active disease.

The CDR3 loop reads CASSLAGGLNNQPQHF. DNA of the CDR3: TGTGCCAGCAGCTTAGCAGGGGGCTTAAACAATCAGCCCCAGCATTTT. This chain links TRBV7-2 with TRBJ1-5; TRBD1 agrees at 7 bases. This CDR3 spans 16 amino acids. V gave up 0 bases and J gave up 3 bases; unmatched junction bases: 5. CDR1 SGHTA and CDR2 FQGNSA come from the germline V gene.